This T cell receptor beta chain came from a study of Ad26.COV2.S vaccination and SARS-CoV-2 variants. Study as a whole: Trial arm assignment for the donor was COV1001 Ad26.COV2.S. Study results and limitations: The TCR-based breadth and depth measures might underestimate overall T cell responses. Substantial breadth was reported for post-vaccination spike-specific CD8+ and CD4+ T cells. Participants in the vaccine arm had higher spike-specific TCR breadth; placebo recipients had lower.

As for treatment: approximately 18 received Ad26.COV2.S at low or high dose, single or two shots; about 5 received placebo; per-sample allocation not given. Samples were taken on day 63 after the first vaccine or placebo injection. The CDR3 contains 13 residues. CDR1 and CDR2 (germline): PRHDT, FYEKMQ (reference sequence). V was pared by 6 bases and J by 8 bases, with 15 bases between. As regards this clone: Its antigen is currently unknown.

Profiled with immunoSEQ multiplex PCR; TCRdb holds only in-frame clones, not every one. Of some 390,000 clones in the sample, about 91% were seen once. The source of this sequence is a person aged 18 to 59 who received the Ad26.COV2.S COVID-19 vaccine or a placebo. This sequence joins TRBV13 and TRBJ2-3; weak D call: TRBD2 (6 bases). The sample consisted of peripheral blood, taken in a trial of Ad26.COV2.S vaccine versus placebo. CDR3 in amino acids: CASRSRGGSTQYF. CDR3 DNA: TGTGCCAGCAGATCCCGCGGAGGGTCTACGCAGTATTTT.